This T cell receptor (beta chain) was found in a study of shared clonotypes between healthy human individuals. Looking at the study overall: Three CD4 naive, three CD4 memory, two CD8 naive and one CD8 memory plate were used per donor.

With respect to this clone: Its antigen is currently unknown.

CDR1 and CDR2 (germline): MNHEY, SMNVEV (reference sequence). This CDR3 spans 14 amino acids. The germline V and J ends were trimmed by 3 bases and 4 bases, with 12 bases remaining between them. The input for sorted-subset replicate PCRs was around 200 ng DNA, approximately 30,000 T cell genomes. Libraries were prepared by immunoSEQ multiplex PCR; TCRdb keeps only in-frame clonotypes and omits some of them. The table has about 2 million clones, around 96% seen once. Whole-study findings and limits: For naive CD4 cells, around 5.1% of clonotypes were shared across a handful of donors.

Only CD45RO-negative cells positively selected for CCR7 counted as naive CD8 cells, so terminally differentiated effector memory CD45RA+ cells were excluded. The donor population consisted of healthy HIV-negative adults with no recent acute infections or vaccinations. The source material was naive CD8+ T cells sorted from blood. This chain links TRBV27 with TRBJ1-2, with D possibly matching TRBD1 (5 bases). The sequence was obtained from a man between 18 and 35 years old in good health. In nucleotides, the CDR3 is TGTGCCAGCAGTTTGAAAGGGGCGGTCTATGGCTACACCTTC. Protein product: CASSLKGAVYGYTF.